The clone carrying this T cell receptor (beta chain) occurred a few times. This PCR relied on a set of 60 Vbeta primers and 13 Jbeta primers. Assay used: immunoSEQ multiplex PCR; TCRdb lists only in-frame clones, some missing. The sample contains over 200,000 clones, around four fifths of which appear only once. The CDR3 runs 12 residues. Germline V gene lookup returns CDR1 SGHDT and CDR2 YYEEEE. Trimming shortened V by 1 base and J by 10 bases, and 11 bases separated the two germline ends. The source of the sample is a study of cytomegalovirus exposure and HLA in healthy donors. The V call is TRBV5-6, the J call TRBJ1-1, with unresolved D. This clonotype originated in a woman aged 40 to 55 in good health and CMV-seronegative. Sequencing was carried out using PBMCs. CDR3 in amino acids: CASSLYSEGAFF. For the CDR3, the DNA is TGTGCCAGCAGCTTGTACTCTGAGGGAGCTTTCTTT.